The 14 T cell receptor beta chains presented below share a single source sample, sequenced in a study of T cell responses to AZD1222 COVID-19 vaccine. Here immunoSEQ multiplex PCR was the method, and the copy in TCRdb shows in-frame clones only, minus some. Of 100,000 to 150,000 clones detected, roughly 92% appear once; the ten largest clones hold 5% to 6.5%. Sequencing used peripheral blood, obtained on day 0 of AZD1222 vaccination. The receptors derive from an adult in good health.

The chain carries TRBV6-1 and TRBJ2-7; tentative D call: TRBD2 (5 bases). The germline CDR1 and CDR2 sequences are MNHNS and SASEGT. V shed 5 bases and J shed 5 bases, with 13 bases lying between them. The CDR3 runs 13 residues. CDR3: CASSPPPSNEQYF. In nucleotides, the CDR3 is TGTGCCAGCAGTCCCCCCCCTAGCAACGAGCAGTACTTC.

This clone has a single count. V gene TRBV6-1 combines with J gene TRBJ2-5; D possibly corresponds to TRBD2 (6 bases). This CDR3 has 14 residues. V shed 2 bases and J shed 0 bases, with 7 bases lying between them. Germline values: CDR1 MNHNS, CDR2 SASEGT. DNA for the CDR3: TGTGCCAGCAGTGAAAGGGACTACCAAGAGACCCAGTACTTC. Its translation is CASSERDYQETQYF.

The genes are TRBV7-8 and TRBJ2-4, with 7 bases identical to TRBD1. The V gene end was trimmed by 0 bases and the J gene end by 2 bases; junction bases not matched to a gene: 16. Germline-derived CDR1 and CDR2 are SGHVS and FQNEAQ. The CDR3 extends over 20 amino acids. The CDR3 here is CASSLASGGAGGITKNIQYF. The CDR3 DNA is TGTGCCAGCAGCTTAGCGAGTGGAGGTGCAGGGGGAATTACCAAAAACATTCAGTACTTC.

The V and J genes are TRBV4-2 and TRBJ2-2; no definite D call. The CDR3 consists of 15 residues. The germline V gene encodes CDR1 LGHNA and CDR2 YNFKEQ. V was pared by 1 base and J by 4 bases, with 10 bases between. CDR3 residues: CASSQGATVTGELFF. The CDR3 DNA reads as TGTGCCAGCAGCCAAGGCGCCACCGTCACCGGGGAGCTGTTTTTT.

The chain carries TRBV11-2 and TRBJ2-5; tentatively, D is TRBD1 (5 bases). This CDR3 contains 13 residues. Germline V gene sequence: CDR1 SGHAT, CDR2 FQNNGV. Trimming took 6 bases from V and 5 from J, leaving 13 bases between them. The CDR3 spells CASSRGARETQYF. The CDR3 DNA follows: TGTGCCAGCAGTCGTGGGGCCCGGGAGACCCAGTACTTC.

The chain carries TRBV19 and TRBJ2-1; the match to TRBD1 covers 9 bases. The J segment lost 8 bases and the V segment lost 4 bases, leaving 9 bases of the junction unmatched. The germline V gene encodes CDR1 LNHDA and CDR2 SQIVND (reference sequence). This CDR3 contains 15 residues. The chain's CDR3 is CASSTGTGLVHEQFF. In DNA, the CDR3 is TGTGCCAGTAGTACCGGGACAGGGTTAGTTCATGAGCAGTTCTTC.

The chain couples TRBV11-2 to TRBJ2-5; D not certain. The V gene's germline CDR1 is SGHAT and CDR2 FQNNGV. Trimming removed 1 base at V and 5 bases at J, with 14 bases between. The length of the CDR3 is 15 residues. CDR3 sequence reads: CASSLVVRRMETQYF. The CDR3 DNA sequence: TGTGCCAGCAGCTTAGTGGTTCGGCGGATGGAGACCCAGTACTTC.

In DNA, the CDR3 is TGCGCCAGCAGCCAAACAGGGAATTATGGCTACACCTTC. This translates into CASSQTGNYGYTF. The gene calls are TRBV4-1 and TRBJ1-2, with a weak D call TRBD1 (6 bases). In germline, CDR1 is MGHRA, CDR2 YSYEKL. The CDR3 runs 13 residues. The V end was cut by 2 bases, the J end by 5 bases, with 9 bases between.

This clone was seen a handful of times. The chain couples TRBV25-1 to TRBJ1-2; D unresolved. The CDR3 covers 13 residues. Between the trimmed V and J ends, which lost 3 bases and 8 bases, there was a span of 13 bases. CDR1 and CDR2 (germline): MGHDK, SYGVNS. Here the CDR3 DNA reads TGTGCCAGCAGTGACCGGGGTGTGGAAGGCTACACCTTC. Its translation: CASSDRGVEGYTF.

This sequence joins TRBV30 and TRBJ1-1; D is possibly TRBD1 (5 bases). V was pared by 3 bases and J by 3 bases, with 20 bases between. The CDR3 extends over 16 amino acids. Germline V gene lookup returns CDR1 GTSNPN and CDR2 SVGIG (reference sequence). The CDR3 nucleotides are TGTGCCTGGAGCAGGAACCTCAGGGCGAGGGACACTGAAGCTTTCTTT. Its protein product is CAWSRNLRARDTEAFF.

The chain employs TRBV18 and TRBJ2-7, with no clear D. Germline loops: CDR1 KGHSH, CDR2 LQKENI. The CDR3 covers 14 residues. V was trimmed by 3 bases and J by 2 bases, leaving 11 bases between them. The CDR3 region has the DNA TGTGCCAGCTCACCTGATTTAAACGCCTACGAGCAGTACTTC. It yields the protein CASSPDLNAYEQYF.

The rearrangement uses TRBV6-5 and TRBJ2-1; 11 bases align to TRBD2. The V gene end was trimmed by 4 bases and the J gene end by 10 bases; junction bases not matched to a gene: 9. The length of the CDR3 is 15 residues. Germline V gives CDR1 MNHEY, CDR2 SVGAGI. CDR3 coding DNA: TGTGCCAGCAGTTTACGTAGCGGGAGGGCCCAGGAGCAGTTCTTC. It yields the protein CASSLRSGRAQEQFF.

The sample holds one count of this clone. In DNA form, the CDR3 reads TGTGCCAGTAGTTTCCCAGGGGGCGGCACCGGGGAGCTGTTTTTT. As protein: CASSFPGGGTGELFF. V usage is TRBV19 and J usage is TRBJ2-2; 8 bases are a match to TRBD1. Germline V gives CDR1 LNHDA, CDR2 SQIVND (reference sequence). The CDR3 covers 15 residues. V gave up 5 bases and J gave up 4 bases; unmatched junction bases: 6.

The V gene is TRBV19, the J gene TRBJ2-7, with 8 bases lining up with TRBD2. The CDR3 length is 17 residues. The germline V gene has CDR1 LNHDA and CDR2 SQIVND (reference sequence). V lost 0 bases to trimming and J lost 3 bases; unmatched junction nucleotides: 10. This chain's CDR3 is CASSIDFRERENYEQYF. The DNA of the CDR3 is TGTGCCAGTAGTATAGATTTTAGGGAGCGGGAGAACTACGAGCAGTACTTC.